The 25 T cell receptor beta chains below come from one sample, sequenced in a study. TCRdb re-derived calls from the RT-PCR reads in MiXCR, one entry per CDR3 protein. The sample has 4,400 or so distinct CDR3 sequences; under 40% are singletons. The sequenced material came from memory CD4+ T cells from salivary gland. The receptors stem from a female donor with primary Sjogren's syndrome.

Judged by abundance, this clonotype is medium-sized. V usage is TRBV5-1 and J usage is TRBJ1-1, with TRBD1 matching over 10 bases. With V trimmed by 4 bases and J by 3 bases, 6 bases remained unmatched. Germline assignment: CDR1 SGHRS and CDR2 YFSETQ. This CDR3 has 15 residues. CDR3 amino acids: CASSPDRGYDTEAFF. The CDR3 coding sequence is TGCGCCAGCAGCCCGGACAGGGGGTACGACACTGAAGCTTTCTTT.

In its sample, this clonotype is medium-sized (0.01 to 0.1%). The chain recombines TRBV12-3 or TRBV12-4 with TRBJ2-1; the D call may be TRBD1 or TRBD2 (5 bases each). V was clipped by 7 bases and J by 0 bases, with 13 bases between them. CDR3 size: 15 residues. CDR3 region: CASTAPGSSYNEQFF. CDR3 nucleotide sequence: TGTGCCAGCACTGCTCCAGGGAGCTCCTACAATGAGCAGTTCTTC.

This sequence joins TRBV5-3 and TRBJ2-2, with D possibly called TRBD1 or TRBD2 (6 bases each). TRBV5-3 is an open reading frame, and its role is uncertain. The V and J ends lost 5 bases and 12 bases respectively, with 23 bases between them. CDR3 length: 15 residues. In nucleotides, the CDR3 is TGTGCCAGAAGTTCGGGGGCGCGGGGTACACTGAAGCTGTTTTTT. It specifies CARSSGARGTLKLFF.

By frequency in the sample, this clonotype is medium-sized. The chain employs TRBV20-1 and TRBJ1-2; perhaps TRBD1 as D (6 bases). Trimming cost V 6 bases and J 8 bases, with 19 bases left between them. The germline V gene has CDR1 DFQATT and CDR2 SNEGSKA (reference sequence). This CDR3 comprises 13 residues. The CDR3, as DNA: TGCAGTGCGCCGACGGACAGTCCATTAGGCTACACCTTC. Its protein product is CSAPTDSPLGYTF.

In this sample, this clonotype turned up many times. The rearrangement uses TRBV4-2 and TRBJ2-7; D possibly uses TRBD1 or TRBD2 (5 bases each). The CDR3 is 17 residues long. The V and J ends lost 0 bases and 2 bases respectively, with 17 bases between them. Germline values: CDR1 LGHNA, CDR2 YNFKEQ. The CDR3 is CASSQDKGLASPYEQYF. The CDR3 nucleotides read TGTGCCAGCAGCCAAGATAAGGGGCTAGCCTCACCCTACGAGCAGTACTTC.

The CDR3 region has the DNA TGCAGTGCTAGAATAGCGGGCGGACGCTACAATGAGCAGTATTTT. It yields the protein CSARIAGGRYNEQYF. This rearrangement joins TRBV20-1 to TRBJ2-3; TRBD2 matches at 7 bases. The germline CDR1 and CDR2 sequences are DFQATT and SNEGSKA (reference sequence). Trimming removed 2 bases from V and 11 bases from J; junction bases left unmatched: 16. The CDR3 has 15 amino acids.

By share, this clonotype ranks as medium-sized. This rearrangement joins TRBV27 to TRBJ2-1, with 7 bases identical to TRBD2. Germline V gene data show CDR1 as MNHEY and CDR2 as SMNVEV (reference sequence). The V and J ends lost 6 bases and 0 bases, in that order; junction bases with no gene match: 8. The CDR3 runs 16 residues. The CDR3 region has the DNA TGTGCCAGCAGGCCTCTAGCGGTGAGCTCCTACAATGAGCAGTTCTTC. This sequence encodes CASRPLAVSSYNEQFF.

By share, this clonotype ranks as medium-sized. The V and J genes are TRBV4-2 and TRBJ2-1, with D possibly matching TRBD2 (6 bases). The CDR3 loop spans 15 amino acids. Germline loops: CDR1 LGHNA, CDR2 YNFKEQ. V lost 4 bases and J 5 bases, leaving 15 bases between the germline ends. The DNA for the CDR3 is TGTGCCAGCAGCCTGGACTACATCGCCGACAATGAGCAGTTCTTC. Translated, it gives CASSLDYIADNEQFF.

Sample share makes this clonotype medium-sized (0.01 to 0.1%). J is TRBJ2-3 and V is TRBV5-1; D unclear. Germline CDR1 is SGHRS and CDR2 is YFSETQ. The length of the CDR3 is 11 residues. V dropped 3 bases and J dropped 4 bases, with 3 bases sitting between them. This chain's CDR3 is CASSSADTQYF. CDR3 DNA: TGCGCCAGCAGCTCCGCAGATACGCAGTATTTT.

This clonotype appeared once. J is TRBJ1-5 and V is TRBV20-1; D unclear. Germline CDR1 is DFQATT and CDR2 is SNEGSKA (reference sequence). The CDR3 has 12 residues. Trimming pared 2 bases from V and 15 bases from J, leaving 17 bases between. CDR3 bases: TGCAGTGCTAGATTTGATCAGGACGGGTGGCATTTT. It encodes CSARFDQDGWHF.

The CDR3: CASSKFFGQGRGPLHF. CDR3 DNA: TGTGCCAGCTCAAAATTTTTCGGGCAGGGCCGAGGGCCCCTCCACTTT. J is TRBJ1-6 and V is TRBV27; TRBD1 is a possible D gene (5 bases). The CDR3 has 16 amino acids. V lost 8 bases and J lost 13, with 27 bases in between. CDR1 is MNHEY and CDR2 is SMNVEV in the germline V gene (reference sequence).

In its sample, this clonotype ranks as large (0.1 to 1%). The chain recombines TRBV6-2 or TRBV6-3 with TRBJ2-5; D gene ambiguous. CDR3 length equals 12 residues. The germline CDR1 and CDR2 sequences are MNHEY and SVGEGT. V gave up 2 bases and J gave up 5 bases, with 6 bases separating them. CDR3 sequence (DNA): TGTGCCAGCAGTTACGGATGGGAGACCCAGTACTTC. It translates to CASSYGWETQYF.

V is TRBV10-3 and J is TRBJ2-1, with 10 bases aligning to TRBD2. J was trimmed by 3 bases and V by 6 bases; bases with no gene match: 11. From germline, CDR1 is ENHRY and CDR2 SYGVKD. CDR3 size: 17 residues. The CDR3 DNA sequence: TGTGCCATCAGCCCAAGACTAGCGGGCGGACGCTACAATGAGCAGTTCTTC. Translated, it gives CAISPRLAGGRYNEQFF.

The genes are TRBV4-3 and TRBJ1-2; 12 bases fit TRBD1. Germline V gives CDR1 LGHNA, CDR2 YSLEER. The CDR3 contains 16 residues. V trimming: 1 base; J trimming: 7 bases; junction bases outside the gene matches: 7. The CDR3, as DNA: TGCGCCAGCAGCCAAGTGGGACAGGGGGCAATACGTGGCTACACCTTC. This gives the protein CASSQVGQGAIRGYTF.

This clonotype was seen ten or more times. The rearrangement joins TRBV5-4 to TRBJ1-1; 8 nucleotides align to TRBD1. Germline CDR1 and CDR2: SGHNT and YYREEE (reference sequence). The junction had 1 base not matched to a gene; V was cut back by 0 bases and J by 0 bases. The CDR3 is made up of 15 amino acids. CDR3 sequence: CASSLGQGLNTEAFF. DNA for the CDR3: TGTGCCAGCAGCTTGGGACAGGGGTTGAACACTGAAGCTTTCTTT.

The rearrangement links TRBV2 to TRBJ1-1, with D possibly TRBD1 on 5 matching bases. V dropped 3 bases and J dropped 1 base, with 6 bases sitting between them. This CDR3 region has 13 residues. The germline CDR1 and CDR2 sequences are SNHLY and FYNNEI. Here the CDR3 DNA reads TGTGCCAGCAGTGACCAGGGGAACACTGAAGCTTTCTTT. As protein: CASSDQGNTEAFF.

By proportion, this clonotype is medium-sized. The V gene is TRBV18, the J gene TRBJ2-3; D possibly corresponds to TRBD1 (5 bases). Deletions cut 4 bases from V and 1 base from J, with 9 bases between. There are 14 residues in the CDR3. CDR1 KGHSH and CDR2 LQKENI come from the germline V gene. CDR3 in amino acids: CASSQGWGTDTQYF. DNA of the CDR3: TGTGCCAGCTCACAGGGGTGGGGCACAGATACGCAGTATTTT.

This clonotype is termed medium-sized (0.01 to 0.1%). This sequence joins TRBV27 and TRBJ1-1; D perhaps matches TRBD1 (5 bases). There are 16 residues in the CDR3. The V gene lost 4 bases and the J gene lost 0 bases, with 15 bases spanning the gap. Germline V gives CDR1 MNHEY, CDR2 SMNVEV (reference sequence). The CDR3 reads CASSWGTTVLNTEAFF. CDR3 bases: TGTGCCAGCAGTTGGGGTACGACAGTCTTGAACACTGAAGCTTTCTTT.

The V call is TRBV20-1, the J call TRBJ1-2; D remains ambiguous. Germline CDR1 DFQATT, CDR2 SNEGSKA (reference sequence). The CDR3 extends over 15 amino acids. Trimming took off 3 bases at V and 8 bases at J, with 22 bases between the two ends. The CDR3 protein is CSASIETQAARGYTF. The CDR3 region has the DNA TGCAGTGCTAGTATAGAGACCCAGGCTGCACGGGGCTACACCTTC.

In its sample, this clonotype ranks as large (0.1 to 1%). As DNA, the CDR3 is TGCGCCAGCAGCTTAACGACGGGAAACTATGGCTACACCTTC. Its protein is CASSLTTGNYGYTF. This chain links TRBV5-1 with TRBJ1-2; D is unresolved. This CDR3 region has 14 residues. Germline CDR1 reads SGHRS; CDR2 reads YFSETQ. With 2 bases removed from V and 2 bases from J, the gap between germline ends came to 10 bases.

The sample holds one count of this clonotype. This CDR3 reads CAISAQTHGNTQYF. The CDR3 DNA sequence: TGTGCCATCAGTGCCCAGACACACGGGAATACGCAGTATTTT. This rearrangement joins TRBV10-3 to TRBJ2-3; perhaps TRBD2 as D (5 bases). Trimming stripped 4 bases from V and 7 bases from J, with 15 bases between. CDR1 is ENHRY, CDR2 SYGVKD, per germline. The CDR3 is 14 amino acids.

Within the sample, this clonotype is medium-sized. The V call is TRBV5-1, the J call TRBJ2-1; D is perhaps TRBD2 (5 bases). The germline gives CDR1 SGHRS, CDR2 YFSETQ. Trimming stripped 1 base from V and 4 bases from J, with 6 bases between. This CDR3 is built from 13 residues. This CDR3 is CASSLSGYNEQFF. The CDR3 nucleotides are TGCGCCAGCAGCTTGAGCGGATACAATGAGCAGTTCTTC.

This clonotype was seen only a few times. The chain has TRBV5-4 and TRBJ1-6, with D uncertain. The germline gives CDR1 SGHNT, CDR2 YYREEE (reference sequence). The CDR3 has 14 amino acids. V dropped 0 bases and J dropped 5 bases, with 6 bases sitting between them. CDR3 bases: TGTGCCAGCAGCTTGGGGGGAAATAATTCACCCCTCCACTTT. This codes for CASSLGGNNSPLHF.

This clonotype was observed many times. The chain employs TRBV27 and TRBJ2-1, with TRBD2 matching 8 bases. Germline CDR1 is MNHEY and CDR2 is SMNVEV (reference sequence). J lost 6 bases, V lost 4 bases, and 5 bases had no gene match. The CDR3 covers 14 residues. CDR3 amino acids: CASSSGLAANEQFF. The CDR3, as DNA: TGTGCCAGCAGTTCAGGACTAGCTGCCAATGAGCAGTTCTTC.

The CDR3: CASSVRQASSYNSPLHF. The DNA of the CDR3 is TGCGCCAGCAGCGTTCGACAGGCCAGCTCCTATAATTCACCCCTCCACTTT. This chain links TRBV5-1 with TRBJ1-6; D is possibly TRBD1 (6 bases). Germline CDR1 and CDR2: SGHRS and YFSETQ. This CDR3 contains 17 residues. V was clipped by 4 bases and J by 0 bases, with 14 bases between them.